Presented here are 24 T cell receptor beta chains from one specimen sequenced in a study of cytomegalovirus exposure and HLA in healthy donors. Vbeta (60) and Jbeta (13) primers were used in the PCR. The method was immunoSEQ multiplex PCR; TCRdb's version includes in-frame clones alone and lacks a portion of them. The repertoire holds about 95,000 clones, with about 75% as singletons. Sample: PBMCs. The receptors shown here come from a woman between 40 and 55 years old in good health and CMV-seronegative.

The chain links TRBV9 to TRBJ1-1, with 7 bases identical to TRBD1. This CDR3 contains 14 residues. Germline loops: CDR1 SGDLS, CDR2 YYNGEE. The ends lost 6 bases at V and 1 base at J; junction bases unmatched: 6. Here the CDR3 DNA reads TGTGCCAGCACCCGGACAGGAACGAACACTGAAGCTTTCTTT. Its translation: CASTRTGTNTEAFF.

The chain employs TRBV7-9 and TRBJ1-2; 7 bases line up with TRBD1. The CDR3 loop spans 13 amino acids. V was clipped by 3 bases and J by 6 bases; unmatched bases: 4. Per germline, CDR1 SEHNR and CDR2 FQNEAQ (reference sequence). The CDR3 sequence is CASSLGQSHGYTF. DNA of the CDR3: TGTGCCAGCAGCTTGGGACAGTCCCATGGCTACACCTTC.

Only a few counts were recorded for this clone. The chain joins TRBV12-5 to TRBJ2-5; 7 nucleotides match TRBD2. V shed 4 bases, J shed 7 bases, and the junction held 9 bases outside the gene matches. This CDR3 has 14 amino acids. The germline CDR1 and CDR2 sequences are LGHNT and FRNRAP. CDR3 residues: CASGSSDWEGTQYF. CDR3 bases: TGTGCTAGTGGTTCCTCAGACTGGGAGGGGACCCAGTACTTC. Based on the CDR3 plus reference TRBV12-5 and TRBJ2-5, the full variable domain is DARVTQTPRHKVTEMGQEVTMRCQPILGHNTVFWYRQTMMQGLELLAYFRNRAPLDDSGMPKDRFSAEMPDATLATLKIQPSEPRDSAVYFCASGSSDWEGTQYFGPGTRLLVL.

The genes are TRBV5-1 and TRBJ2-3; 11 nucleotides agree with TRBD1. The V segment lost 0 bases and the J segment 4 bases; nucleotides outside the gene matches: 4. The germline CDR1 and CDR2 sequences are SGHRS and YFSETQ. This CDR3 has 16 residues. The CDR3 nucleotides read TGCGCCAGCAGCTTGGCCCCGGGACAGGGGGCAGATACGCAGTATTTT. This codes for CASSLAPGQGADTQYF.

The chain uses TRBV18 and TRBJ2-7; 11 positions match TRBD1. The CDR3 spans 17 residues. Germline-derived CDR1 and CDR2 are KGHSH and LQKENI. Trimming removed 5 bases from V and 0 bases from J; junction bases left unmatched: 9. The CDR3 DNA reads as TGTGCCAGCTCAGCCGGGACAGGGGGTTACATCTCCTACGAGCAGTACTTC. Its protein is CASSAGTGGYISYEQYF.

The chain uses TRBV6-6 and TRBJ2-5; 11 bases align to TRBD2. V was clipped by 0 bases and J by 5 bases; unmatched bases: 5. The germline V gene has CDR1 MNHNY and CDR2 SVGAGI (reference sequence). The CDR3 length is 16 residues. This CDR3 is CASSYSTSGDRETQYF. The CDR3, as DNA: TGTGCCAGCAGTTACTCGACTAGCGGGGACAGGGAGACCCAGTACTTC.

The chain employs TRBV5-1 and TRBJ1-2; 8 bases match TRBD1. J gave up 6 bases and V 6 bases, and 19 bases lay outside the gene matches. CDR3 length: 17 amino acids. Germline V gene lookup returns CDR1 SGHRS and CDR2 YFSETQ. As DNA, the CDR3 is TGCGCCAGCACCCTCTGGGGCGCGGACAGGGCTATTGATGGCTACACCTTC. Amino acid sequence: CASTLWGADRAIDGYTF. Together with reference TRBV5-1 and TRBJ1-2, the CDR3 gives the full variable domain: KAGVTQTPRYLIKTRGQQVTLSCSPISGHRSVSWYQQTPGQGLQFLFEYFSETQRNKGNFPGRFSGRQFSNSRSEMNVSTLELGDSALYLCASTLWGADRAIDGYTFGSGTRLTVV.

A few counts support this clone. The V and J genes are TRBV27 and TRBJ1-1; possible D gene TRBD1, 5 bases. The CDR3 totals 15 residues. Germline V CDR1 and CDR2: MNHEY, SMNVEV (reference sequence). The germline V and J ends were trimmed by 8 bases and 0 bases, with 16 bases remaining between them. In DNA, the CDR3 is TGTGCCAGCTTTGACAGTTTAACCTTGAACACTGAAGCTTTCTTT. This sequence encodes CASFDSLTLNTEAFF.

This rearrangement joins TRBV7-9 to TRBJ1-1; 9 nucleotides agree with TRBD1. J lost 3 bases, V lost 5 bases, and 7 bases had no gene match. This CDR3 contains 15 residues. Germline assignment: CDR1 SEHNR and CDR2 FQNEAQ (reference sequence). The CDR3 loop is CASSPTTGGDTEAFF. CDR3 sequence (DNA): TGTGCCAGCAGCCCCACGACAGGGGGGGACACTGAAGCTTTCTTT.

V usage is TRBV5-1 and J usage is TRBJ2-5; D may be TRBD1 (5 bases). V lost 4 bases to trimming and J lost 3 bases, with 10 bases between them. Germline V gene sequence: CDR1 SGHRS, CDR2 YFSETQ. The CDR3 contains 13 residues. The CDR3 bases are TGCGCCAGCAGCAGCCCCAGGGAAGAGACCCAGTACTTC. Translation gives CASSSPREETQYF.

This clone has just a few counts. This chain connects TRBV5-1 to TRBJ1-2, with D maybe TRBD1 (6 bases). The germline gives CDR1 SGHRS, CDR2 YFSETQ. V was shortened by 2 bases and J by 5 bases, with 16 bases between the two germline ends. This CDR3 region has 15 residues. The CDR3 protein is CASSFDGGTLYGYTF. The CDR3 nucleotides read TGCGCCAGCAGCTTCGACGGGGGGACACTGTATGGCTACACCTTC.

Remarks on this clone: Other nucleotide sequences in the sample specify the same CDR3. The chain is built from TRBV5-4 and TRBJ1-1, with D tentatively TRBD1 (5 bases). The CDR3 covers 13 residues. Trimming shortened V by 2 bases and J by 1 base, and 6 bases separated the two germline ends. Germline V gene sequence: CDR1 SGHNT, CDR2 YYREEE (reference sequence). The CDR3 is CASSFQGNTEAFF. The CDR3 bases are TGTGCCAGCAGCTTCCAGGGGAACACTGAAGCTTTCTTT.

This chain uses TRBV7-8 with TRBJ2-5; D call uncertain. Germline V CDR1 and CDR2: SGHVS, FQNEAQ. Between the trimmed V and J ends, which lost 6 bases and 1 base, there was a span of 9 bases. This CDR3 spans 13 amino acids. The CDR3 DNA reads TGTGCCAGCAGTCGAGATTCCCAAGAGACCCAGTACTTC. Translation: CASSRDSQETQYF.

The DNA for the CDR3 is TGTGCCAGTAGTATAGATAACGTCGGTCGAGCTTTCTTT. Translating gives CASSIDNVGRAFF. The rearrangement joins TRBV19 to TRBJ1-1; D is ambiguous. Germline values: CDR1 LNHDA, CDR2 SQIVND (reference sequence). V lost 0 bases, J lost 10 bases, and 12 bases lay in between. The CDR3 is 13 amino acids.

V usage is TRBV12-5 and J usage is TRBJ1-1; D is ambiguous. This CDR3 contains 13 residues. Germline CDR1 and CDR2: LGHNT and FRNRAP. V was shortened by 0 bases and J by 3 bases, with 5 bases between the two germline ends. In DNA form, the CDR3 reads TGTGCTAGTGGTTTGGTATCGTACACTGAAGCTTTCTTT. Amino acid sequence: CASGLVSYTEAFF.

The V gene is TRBV27, the J gene TRBJ2-3, with TRBD2 identical over 8 bases. Unmatched junction bases numbered 8, after V lost 6 bases and J lost 6 bases. Germline V gene data show CDR1 as MNHEY and CDR2 as SMNVEV (reference sequence). The CDR3 covers 14 residues. CDR3 nucleotides: TGTGCCAGCAGGAGCGGGGGAATAGACGATACGCAGTATTTT. Translation: CASRSGGIDDTQYF.

This chain links TRBV28 with TRBJ1-2, with TRBD1 matching over 7 bases. The germline gives CDR1 MDHEN, CDR2 SYDVKM. The ends lost 7 bases at V and 4 bases at J; junction bases unmatched: 3. The CDR3 extends over 12 amino acids. The CDR3 spells CASKTGLYGYTF. The CDR3 region has the DNA TGTGCCAGCAAGACAGGGCTCTATGGCTACACCTTC.

The rearrangement joins TRBV7-3 to TRBJ1-2, with a tentative D call TRBD1 (5 bases). The CDR3 spans 13 residues. CDR1 and CDR2 (germline): SGHTA, FQGTGA. V lost 5 bases to trimming and J lost 2 bases, with 9 bases between them. The CDR3 bases are TGTGCCAGCAGCCTCCAGGGAAACTATGGCTACACCTTC. Protein sequence: CASSLQGNYGYTF.

This rearrangement joins TRBV6-5 to TRBJ2-7; tentative D call: TRBD1 (5 bases). The CDR3 spans 15 residues. Germline values: CDR1 MNHEY, CDR2 SVGAGI. With 1 base removed from V and 0 bases from J, the gap between germline ends came to 10 bases. DNA for the CDR3: TGTGCCAGCAGTTACTATACAGGTCCCTCCTACGAGCAGTACTTC. This translates into CASSYYTGPSYEQYF.

J is TRBJ2-7 and V is TRBV29-1, with 9 bases that match TRBD1. The CDR3 runs to 16 residues. Germline assignment: CDR1 SQVTM and CDR2 ANQGSEA. J gave up 2 bases and V 6 bases, and 14 bases lay outside the gene matches. CDR3 sequence reads: CSVGNTGGAATYEQYF. The CDR3 DNA reads as TGCAGCGTCGGAAACACAGGGGGCGCGGCGACCTACGAGCAGTACTTC.

This clone is medium-sized within its sample. The chain is built from TRBV5-1 and TRBJ2-1; 11 bases map to TRBD1. In germline, CDR1 is SGHRS, CDR2 YFSETQ. J was trimmed by 8 bases and V by 4 bases; bases with no gene match: 5. This CDR3 has 14 residues. CDR3 residues: CASSQGQGVDEQFF. CDR3 bases: TGCGCCAGCAGCCAGGGACAGGGGGTCGATGAGCAGTTCTTC.

This clone came up a few times. This sequence joins TRBV7-6 and TRBJ1-2; D unclear. Trimming left V 5 bases short and J 5 bases short, with 9 bases between. Per germline, CDR1 SGHVS and CDR2 FNYEAQ. This CDR3 has 12 residues. CDR3 sequence (DNA): TGTGCCAGCAGCCCCCCCGGTTATGGCTACACCTTC. As protein: CASSPPGYGYTF.

The rearrangement joins TRBV11-2 to TRBJ1-3; a weak D match, TRBD1 (5 bases). The CDR3 consists of 15 residues. Germline V gene lookup returns CDR1 SGHAT and CDR2 FQNNGV. V was trimmed by 6 bases and J by 4 bases, leaving 16 bases between them. The CDR3 reads CASRGDSGFGNTIYF. DNA for the CDR3: TGTGCCAGCAGGGGGGACTCAGGCTTCGGAAACACCATATATTTT.

V and J are TRBV11-2 and TRBJ1-2; 10 bases fit TRBD1. J lost 5 bases, V lost 5 bases, and 5 bases had no gene match. The CDR3 sequence is 14 residues long. Germline-derived CDR1 and CDR2 are SGHAT and FQNNGV. Here the CDR3 reads CASSNSGQGYGYTF. CDR3 DNA sequence: TGTGCCAGCAGCAATTCGGGACAGGGGTATGGCTACACCTTC.